The next 11 T cell receptor beta chains were all read from a single sample in a study of OX40 agonist ivuxolimab in advanced cancers. The table came from immunoSEQ multiplex PCR; TCRdb's copy has only in-frame clones and leaves some out. Of 48,000 or so clones detected, about 85% appear once; the ten largest clones hold around 10%. The sequencing here drew on CD4+ or CD8+ T cells sorted from blood, taken in a trial of the OX40 agonist ivuxolimab. The origin of the receptors is an adult with an advanced solid tumor such as melanoma, head and neck, liver or kidney cancer.

The chain carries TRBV4-1 and TRBJ2-1; D unresolved. The CDR3 extends over 11 amino acids. Trimming removed 5 bases at V and 9 bases at J, with 8 bases between. Germline V CDR1 and CDR2: MGHRA, YSYEKL. The CDR3 loop reads CASSARTEQFF. CDR3 DNA sequence: TGCGCCAGCAGCGCCCGGACTGAGCAGTTCTTC.

The chain's CDR3 is CASSGQAGLLYEQYF. CDR3 sequence (DNA): TGTGCCAGCAGTGGTCAGGCGGGACTCCTCTACGAGCAGTACTTC. The genes are TRBV2 and TRBJ2-7, with TRBD2 as a possible D gene (6 bases). The germline CDR1 and CDR2 sequences are SNHLY and FYNNEI. This CDR3 is 15 amino acids long. Between the trimmed V and J ends, which lost 4 bases and 3 bases, there was a span of 16 bases. The complete variable domain, with remaining parts taken from reference TRBV2 and TRBJ2-7, reads EPEVTQTPSHQVTQMGQEVILRCVPISNHLYFYWYRQILGQKVEFLVSFYNNEISEKSEIFDDQFSVERPDGSNFTLKIRSTKLEDSAMYFCASSGQAGLLYEQYFGPGTRLTVT.

This chain uses TRBV28 with TRBJ2-2, with TRBD1 matching 9 bases. Germline trimming cut 6 bases from V and 4 bases from J; bases unmatched to any gene: 3. CDR1 and CDR2 from the germline V gene are MDHEN and SYDVKM. CDR3 size: 14 residues. The CDR3 here is CASSWTGVTGELFF. Written as DNA, the CDR3 is TGTGCCAGCAGCTGGACAGGGGTCACCGGGGAGCTGTTTTTT. The full variable domain, its missing parts supplied by reference TRBV28 and TRBJ2-2, is DVKVTQSSRYLVKRTGEKVFLECVQDMDHENMFWYRQDPGLGLRLIYFSYDVKMKEKGDIPEGYSVSREKKERFSLILESASTNQTSMYLCASSWTGVTGELFFGEGSRLTVL.

The count of this clone is one. J is TRBJ1-2 and V is TRBV5-6; D ambiguous. The germline V gene has CDR1 SGHDT and CDR2 YYEEEE. The CDR3 is 13 residues long. V lost 0 bases, J lost 1 base, and 4 bases lay in between. The chain's CDR3 is CASSLDNNYGYTF. Written as DNA, the CDR3 is TGTGCCAGCAGCTTGGACAATAACTATGGCTACACCTTC.

The chain combines TRBV28 with TRBJ2-7; no clear D gene. The CDR3 covers 14 residues. CDR1 MDHEN and CDR2 SYDVKM come from the germline V gene. V lost 7 bases, J lost 8 bases, and 21 bases lay in between. CDR3 amino acids: CASIRSSLRKKQYF. In DNA, the CDR3 is TGTGCCAGCATCCGAAGCTCTCTAAGAAAAAAGCAGTACTTC.

V and J are TRBV7-2 and TRBJ2-3; TRBD2 is a possible D gene (6 bases). In germline, CDR1 is SGHTA, CDR2 FQGNSA. The CDR3 totals 17 residues. The V gene lost 1 base and the J gene lost 2 bases, with 16 bases spanning the gap. CDR3: CASSLGRLAGYTDTQYF. For the CDR3, the DNA is TGTGCCAGCAGCTTAGGGAGACTGGCGGGGTACACAGATACGCAGTATTTT.

V and J are TRBV4-1 and TRBJ2-7; the match to TRBD2 covers 7 bases. This CDR3 has 16 residues. Germline CDR1 is MGHRA and CDR2 is YSYEKL. V dropped 0 bases and J dropped 4; count of bases not matched to a gene: 9. The DNA for the CDR3 is TGCGCCAGCAGCCAAGATCTTTCCGGCGGGAGATACGAGCAGTACTTC. Its protein product is CASSQDLSGGRYEQYF.

This clone was seen a single time. The V call is TRBV18, the J call TRBJ2-4; D is uncertain. The CDR3 is 17 amino acids. Germline-derived CDR1 and CDR2 are KGHSH and LQKENI. V was shortened by 3 bases and J by 0 bases, with 15 bases between the two germline ends. The CDR3, as DNA: TGTGCCAGCTCACCGAAGGACCGCGTGAGAGCCAAAAACATTCAGTACTTC. This translates into CASSPKDRVRAKNIQYF.

The genes are TRBV5-4 and TRBJ2-1; the match to TRBD1 covers 8 bases. This CDR3 has 13 residues. The germline V gene encodes CDR1 SGHNT and CDR2 YYREEE (reference sequence). The V gene end was trimmed by 1 base and the J gene end by 13 bases; junction bases not matched to a gene: 7. The CDR3 DNA is TGTGCCAGCAGCTTGCCGGACAGGGTCATCCAGTTCTTC. Translated, it gives CASSLPDRVIQFF.

The genes are TRBV5-5 and TRBJ2-3; no clear D. Germline-derived CDR1 and CDR2 are SGHKS and YYEKEE (reference sequence). V gave up 4 bases and J gave up 6 bases, with 9 bases separating them. The CDR3 runs 12 residues. CDR3 sequence (DNA): TGTGCCAGCAGCCAGACCACGGATACGCAGTATTTT. Translated: CASSQTTDTQYF.

By sample fraction, this clone is medium-sized. V usage is TRBV5-1 and J usage is TRBJ1-1, with D unclear. V shed 1 base and J shed 4 bases, with 8 bases lying between them. CDR3 length: 13 residues. Germline lookup yields CDR1 SGHRS and CDR2 YFSETQ. The CDR3 nucleotides read TGCGCCAGCAGCTTGCCGGGTGGCACTGAAGCTTTCTTT. As protein: CASSLPGGTEAFF.